Shown below are 6 T cell receptor beta chains from a single sample sequenced in a study of tumor-infiltrating lymphocytes in glioblastoma multiforme. Three nested ARM-PCR rounds with V-beta and C-beta primers built TCRB libraries. MiXCR, applied by TCRdb to the multiplex PCR reads, yields one record per CDR3 protein. The sample consists of 20,000 or so distinct CDR3 sequences, 65% to 80% of them appearing once. What was sequenced was peripheral blood. Every receptor here comes from a male donor with glioblastoma.

The J gene is TRBJ1-5, the V gene TRBV29-1, with a tentative D call TRBD1 (6 bases). This CDR3 region has 13 residues. V lost 8 bases and J 5 bases, leaving 16 bases between the germline ends. From germline, CDR1 is SQVTM and CDR2 ANQGSEA. CDR3 nucleotide sequence: TGCAGCAGGTCCCCAGGGGAGCATCAGCCCCAGCATTTT. It codes for CSRSPGEHQPQHF.

A remark on this clonotype: The germline gene is not matched at one end of the junction; a read error may be the cause. The CDR3 region is CANSSPPRGDSPLHF. The CDR3 DNA is TGTGCCAACAGCTCCCCGCCCAGGGGCGATTCGCCCCTCCACTTT. V and J are TRBV11-2 and TRBJ1-6; a possible D gene is TRBD1 (6 bases). The CDR3 covers 15 residues. The V gene's germline CDR1 is SGHAT and CDR2 FQNNGV.

The chain recombines TRBV29-1 with TRBJ1-2; 7 positions agree with TRBD1. The CDR3 contains 15 residues. J was trimmed by 3 bases and V by 6 bases; bases with no gene match: 13. Germline CDR1 SQVTM, CDR2 ANQGSEA. The CDR3 DNA sequence: TGCAGCGTCGTAACATCCGGGACAGAAGACTATGGCTACACCTTC. It is translated as CSVVTSGTEDYGYTF.

This clonotype was counted a few times. The V and J genes are TRBV11-2 and TRBJ1-1; 7 bases are a match to TRBD1. This CDR3 is 13 amino acids long. V trimming: 8 bases; J trimming: 1 base; junction bases outside the gene matches: 4. CDR1 and CDR2 (germline): SGHAT, FQNNGV. CDR3 sequence (DNA): TGTGCCAGCTTTCGGACAGGGAACACTGAAGCTTTCTTT. Protein sequence: CASFRTGNTEAFF. Full variable domain (remainder filled in from reference TRBV11-2 and TRBJ1-1): EAGVAQSPRYKIIEKRQSVAFWCNPISGHATLYWYQQILGQGPKLLIQFQNNGVVDDSQLPKDRFSAERLKGVDSTLKIQPAKLEDSAVYLCASFRTGNTEAFFGQGTRLTVV.

A remark on this clonotype: One junction end disagrees with the germline gene, perhaps due to a read error. The chain is built from TRBV11-2 and TRBJ2-2; the D gene is possibly TRBD1 (6 bases). Germline CDR1 SGHAT, CDR2 FQNNGV. CDR3 length equals 14 residues. The CDR3, as DNA: TGTGCTAGTAGCTTATTCAGGGACACCCGGGAGCTGTTTTTT. Translating it yields CASSLFRDTRELFF.

The V and J genes are TRBV20-1 and TRBJ2-2, with no clear D. This CDR3 region has 13 residues. V dropped 3 bases and J dropped 2 bases, with 7 bases sitting between them. Per the germline V gene, CDR1 is DFQATT and CDR2 is SNEGSKA (reference sequence). CDR3 amino acids: CSASSANTGELFF. The CDR3 region has the DNA TGCAGTGCTAGTAGTGCCAACACCGGGGAGCTGTTTTTT.